This T cell receptor (beta chain) was sequenced in a study of blood T cell repertoires in COVID-19 (TCRdb year 2020). About the study as a whole: Samples covering the acute and convalescent phases of COVID-19 were provided by collaborators in the United States, Italy and Spain. The prospective study material was composed of cDNA or gDNA derived from T cells, B-cell-depleted T cells, or PBMCs. The dataset comprised deeply sampled blood TCRbeta repertoires from subjects exposed to, actively infected with, or recovered from COVID-19. The repertoires were made available in a free public database intended to serve as a resource for research on the immune response to SARS-CoV-2. The samples were drawn from two sources: the first 160 participants of the ongoing ImmuneRACE study, and 950 to 1,500 subjects contributed by 6 global collaborators. Nearly every sample came with metadata listing a de-identified subject ID, COVID-19 status, age in years and sex. Where available, HLA class I and class II types were taken from metadata supplied by the sample provider and were not determined by assay-based typing.

TCRbeta CDR3 regions were amplified from genomic DNA by means of the immunoSEQ Assay, a bias-controlled multiplex PCR. On the authors' methods: Within the assay, amplification of reference gene primers was used to estimate how many nucleated cells each sample contained. To quantify the absolute abundance of each unique TCRbeta CDR3 rearrangement, sequence reads were collapsed and filtered. For each sample, productive Simpson clonality was calculated by taking the square root of Simpson's diversity index across productive rearrangements. In its TCRdb copy, this immuneACCESS table keeps in-frame sequences only and misses some clones. Where compared with another copy, unresolved V genes explain less than half of these, and the others have no known cause. The V and J calls and the clone size are those of that table, but D and trimming were determined from the DNA. The sample table shows 55,000 to 85,000 clones, and 70% to 85% are seen once. The ten top clones hold around 0.83% of the sample.

The study at large found these results: How much clinical and demographic metadata was included differed by source and by participant, and the metadata was provided uncurated.

Note on this clone: This clone's antigen is unknown. Base qualities are missing; no much larger clone stands one base away.

Reading the germline V gene (reference sequence) gives CDR1 LGHDT and CDR2 YNNKEL. The CDR3 contains 16 residues, cysteine and phenylalanine counted. The entry retains the CDR3 DNA only, 48 bases that are in frame from base 1. V loses 1 base, J loses 0 bases, and the germline ends lie 10 bases apart. Collaborating institutions collected whole blood in K2EDTA tubes following their own protocols. For TCRbeta analysis, collaborators shipped samples in one of three forms: frozen whole blood, isolated PBMCs, or DNA extracted from either of those sample types. The chain couples TRBV3-1 (or the pseudogene TRBV3-2) to TRBJ1-3; confidence is insufficient to name the D gene. The sequence derives from a woman in her 70s with acute or convalescent COVID-19. The material sequenced was peripheral blood. The CDR3 reads as follows: CASSQVPSYSGNTIYF. The sequence in DNA is TGTGCCAGCAGCCAAGTTCCTTCCTACTCTGGAAACACCATATATTTT.